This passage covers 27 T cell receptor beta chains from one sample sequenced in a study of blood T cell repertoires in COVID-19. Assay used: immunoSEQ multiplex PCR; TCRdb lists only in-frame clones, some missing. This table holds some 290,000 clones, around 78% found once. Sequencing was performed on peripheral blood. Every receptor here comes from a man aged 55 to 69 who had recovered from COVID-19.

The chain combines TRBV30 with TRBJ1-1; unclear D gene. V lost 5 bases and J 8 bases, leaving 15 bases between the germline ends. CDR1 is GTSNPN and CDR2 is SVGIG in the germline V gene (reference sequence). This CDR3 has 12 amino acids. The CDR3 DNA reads TGTGCCTGGTCCCTGTGGCCGGGAGAAGCTTTCTTT. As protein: CAWSLWPGEAFF.

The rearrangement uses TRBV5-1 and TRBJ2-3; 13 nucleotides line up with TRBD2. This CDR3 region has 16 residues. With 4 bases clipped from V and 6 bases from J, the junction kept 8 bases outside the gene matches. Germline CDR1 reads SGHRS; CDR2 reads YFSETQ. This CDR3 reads CASSMRTSGRSDTQYF. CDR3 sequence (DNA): TGCGCCAGCAGCATGCGGACTAGCGGGAGATCTGATACGCAGTATTTT.

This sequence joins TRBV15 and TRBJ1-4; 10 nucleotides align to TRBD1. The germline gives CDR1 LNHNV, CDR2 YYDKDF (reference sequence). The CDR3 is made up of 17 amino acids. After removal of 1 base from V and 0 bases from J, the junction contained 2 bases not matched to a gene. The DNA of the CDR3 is TGTGCCACCAGCAGAGTCGGGACAGGGGCAACTAATGAAAAACTGTTTTTT. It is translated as CATSRVGTGATNEKLFF.

CDR3 in amino acids: CASSQRTAGAFF. CDR3 bases: TGTGCCAGCAGCCAAAGGACGGCGGGAGCTTTCTTT. V usage is TRBV3-1 (or the pseudogene TRBV3-2) and J usage is TRBJ1-1; D is unclear. This CDR3 region has 12 residues. Germline-derived CDR1 and CDR2 are LGHDT and YNNKEL (reference sequence). The V gene lost 2 bases and the J gene lost 10 bases, with 11 bases spanning the gap.

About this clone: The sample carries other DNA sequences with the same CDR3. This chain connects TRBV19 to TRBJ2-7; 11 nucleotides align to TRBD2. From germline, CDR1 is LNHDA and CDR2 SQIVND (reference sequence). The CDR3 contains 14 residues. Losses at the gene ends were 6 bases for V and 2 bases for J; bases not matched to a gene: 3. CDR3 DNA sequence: TGTGCCAGTAGCCAGACTAGCGGGACCTACGAGCAGTACTTC. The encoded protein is CASSQTSGTYEQYF.

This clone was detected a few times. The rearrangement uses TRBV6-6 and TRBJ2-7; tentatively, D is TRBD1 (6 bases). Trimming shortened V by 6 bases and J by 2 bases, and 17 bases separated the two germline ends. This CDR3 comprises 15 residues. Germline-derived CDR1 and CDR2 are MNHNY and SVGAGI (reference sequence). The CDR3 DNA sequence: TGTGCCAGCAGGTTCGACAGGAGTAGTGCCTACGAGCAGTACTTC. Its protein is CASRFDRSSAYEQYF.

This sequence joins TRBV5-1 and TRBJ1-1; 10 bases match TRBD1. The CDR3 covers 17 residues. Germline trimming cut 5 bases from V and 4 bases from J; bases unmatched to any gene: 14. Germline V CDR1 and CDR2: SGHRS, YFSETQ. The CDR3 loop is CASSSTGTGVMGTEAFF. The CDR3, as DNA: TGCGCCAGCAGTTCTACCGGGACAGGGGTCATGGGCACTGAAGCTTTCTTT.

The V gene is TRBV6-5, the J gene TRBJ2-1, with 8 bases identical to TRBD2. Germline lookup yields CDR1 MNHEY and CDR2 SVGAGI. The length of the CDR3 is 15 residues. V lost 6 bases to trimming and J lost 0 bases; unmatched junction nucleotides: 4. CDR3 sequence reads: CASRLAGSSYNEQFF. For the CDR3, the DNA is TGTGCCAGCAGGTTAGCGGGGAGCTCCTACAATGAGCAGTTCTTC.

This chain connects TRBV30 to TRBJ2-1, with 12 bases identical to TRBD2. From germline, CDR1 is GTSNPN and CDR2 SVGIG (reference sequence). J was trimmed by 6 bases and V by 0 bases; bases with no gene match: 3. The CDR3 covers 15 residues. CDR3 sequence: CAWSVRGLAGNEQFF. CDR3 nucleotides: TGTGCCTGGAGTGTACGGGGACTAGCGGGCAATGAGCAGTTCTTC.

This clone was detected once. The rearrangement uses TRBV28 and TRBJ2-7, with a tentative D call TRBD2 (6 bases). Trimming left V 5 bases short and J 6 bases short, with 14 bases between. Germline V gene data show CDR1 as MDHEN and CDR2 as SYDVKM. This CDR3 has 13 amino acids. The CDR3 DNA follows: TGTGCCAGCAGTCTAGCGAGGTCCGGCGAGCAGTACTTC. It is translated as CASSLARSGEQYF.

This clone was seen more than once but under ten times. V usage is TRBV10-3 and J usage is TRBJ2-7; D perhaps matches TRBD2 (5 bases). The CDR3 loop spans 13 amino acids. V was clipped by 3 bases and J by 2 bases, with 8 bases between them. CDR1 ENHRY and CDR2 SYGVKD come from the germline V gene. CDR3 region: CAISEGSPYEQYF. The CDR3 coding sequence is TGTGCCATCAGTGAAGGGAGTCCCTACGAGCAGTACTTC.

The CDR3 region has the DNA TGTGCCAGCAGTTACCGATCCAATATGGCCACTGAAGCTTTCTTT. Amino acids: CASSYRSNMATEAFF. The gene calls are TRBV28 and TRBJ1-1; D is unclear. The V end was cut by 4 bases, the J end by 4 bases, with 16 bases between. Germline CDR1 is MDHEN and CDR2 is SYDVKM. The CDR3 has 15 residues.

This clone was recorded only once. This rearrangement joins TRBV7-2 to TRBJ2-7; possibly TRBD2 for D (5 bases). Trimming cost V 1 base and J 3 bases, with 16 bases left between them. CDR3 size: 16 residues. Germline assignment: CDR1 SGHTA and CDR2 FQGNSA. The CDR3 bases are TGTGCCAGCAGCTTAGGGGAGACACCGGCGGGCTACGAGCAGTACTTC. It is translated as CASSLGETPAGYEQYF.

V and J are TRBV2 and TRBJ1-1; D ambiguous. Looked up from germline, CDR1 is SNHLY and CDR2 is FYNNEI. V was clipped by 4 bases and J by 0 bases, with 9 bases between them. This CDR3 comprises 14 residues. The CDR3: CASSVGALNTEAFF. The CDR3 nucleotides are TGTGCCAGCAGTGTTGGAGCCTTGAACACTGAAGCTTTCTTT.

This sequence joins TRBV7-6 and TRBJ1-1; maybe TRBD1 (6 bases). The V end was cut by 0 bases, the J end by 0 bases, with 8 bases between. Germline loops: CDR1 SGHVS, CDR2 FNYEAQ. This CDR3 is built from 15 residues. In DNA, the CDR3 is TGTGCCAGCAGCTTAGCTCAGGGGATGAACACTGAAGCTTTCTTT. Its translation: CASSLAQGMNTEAFF.

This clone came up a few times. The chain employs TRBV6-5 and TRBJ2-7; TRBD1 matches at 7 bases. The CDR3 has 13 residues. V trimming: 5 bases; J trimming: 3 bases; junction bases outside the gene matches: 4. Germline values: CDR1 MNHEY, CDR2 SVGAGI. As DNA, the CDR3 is TGTGCCAGCAGTAAACGACAGGGCTACGAGCAGTACTTC. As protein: CASSKRQGYEQYF.

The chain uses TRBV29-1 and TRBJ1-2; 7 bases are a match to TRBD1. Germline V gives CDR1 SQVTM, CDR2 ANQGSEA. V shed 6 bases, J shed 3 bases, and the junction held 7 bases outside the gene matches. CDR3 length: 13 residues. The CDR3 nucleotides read TGCAGCGTAGGGGACAGTACTTACTATGGCTACACCTTC. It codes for CSVGDSTYYGYTF.

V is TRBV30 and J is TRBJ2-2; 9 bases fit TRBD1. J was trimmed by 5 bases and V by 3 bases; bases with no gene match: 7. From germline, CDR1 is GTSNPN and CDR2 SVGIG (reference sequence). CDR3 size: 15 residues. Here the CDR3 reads CAWSRGQGRTGELFF. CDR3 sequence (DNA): TGTGCCTGGAGCCGAGGACAGGGGAGGACCGGGGAGCTGTTTTTT.

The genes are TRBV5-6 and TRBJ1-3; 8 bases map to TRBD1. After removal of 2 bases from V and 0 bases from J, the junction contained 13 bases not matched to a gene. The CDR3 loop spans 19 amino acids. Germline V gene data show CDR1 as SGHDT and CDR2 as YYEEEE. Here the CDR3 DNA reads TGTGCCAGCAGCTTAAGGGGGACAGGTCGGAGGTCCTCTGGAAACACCATATATTTT. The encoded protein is CASSLRGTGRRSSGNTIYF.

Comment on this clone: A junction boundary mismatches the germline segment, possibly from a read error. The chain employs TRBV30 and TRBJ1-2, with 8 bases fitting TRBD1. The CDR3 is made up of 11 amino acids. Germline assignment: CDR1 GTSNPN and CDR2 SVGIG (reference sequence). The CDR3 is CAWNTGTGFTF. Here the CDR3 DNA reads TGTGCCTGGAATACGGGGACAGGCTTCACCTTC. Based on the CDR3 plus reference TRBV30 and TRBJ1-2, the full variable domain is SQTIHQWPATLVQPVGSPLSLECTVEGTSNPNLYWYRQAAGRGLQLLFYSVGIGQISSEVPQNLSASRPQDRQFILSSKKLLLSDSGFYLCAWNTGTGFTFGSGTRLTVV.

The CDR3 is CAWSKLAGGVEQFF. The CDR3 nucleotides are TGTGCCTGGAGCAAACTAGCGGGAGGGGTTGAGCAGTTCTTC. This chain uses TRBV30 with TRBJ2-1; 13 nucleotides align to TRBD2. The CDR3 has 14 amino acids. Germline V gene data show CDR1 as GTSNPN and CDR2 as SVGIG (reference sequence). After removal of 3 bases from V and 9 bases from J, the junction contained 5 bases not matched to a gene.

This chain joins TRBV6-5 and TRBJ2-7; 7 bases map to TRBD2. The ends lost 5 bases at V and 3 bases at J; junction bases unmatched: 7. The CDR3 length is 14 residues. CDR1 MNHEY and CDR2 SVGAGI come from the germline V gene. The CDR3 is CASSNGLELYEQYF. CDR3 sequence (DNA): TGTGCCAGCAGTAACGGACTAGAACTCTACGAGCAGTACTTC.

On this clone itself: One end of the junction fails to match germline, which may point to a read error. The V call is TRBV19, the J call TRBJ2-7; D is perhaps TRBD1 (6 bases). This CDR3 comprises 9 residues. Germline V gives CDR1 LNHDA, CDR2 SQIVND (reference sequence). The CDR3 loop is CANTGTCIF. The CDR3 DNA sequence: TGTGCCAACACCGGGACATGCATATTC.

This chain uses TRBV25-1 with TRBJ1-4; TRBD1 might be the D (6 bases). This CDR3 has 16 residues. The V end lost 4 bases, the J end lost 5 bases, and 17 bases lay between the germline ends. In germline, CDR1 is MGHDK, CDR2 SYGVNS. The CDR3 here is CASSASRGRVNEKLFF. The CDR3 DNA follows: TGTGCCAGCAGTGCCAGTAGGGGGAGGGTAAATGAAAAACTGTTTTTT.

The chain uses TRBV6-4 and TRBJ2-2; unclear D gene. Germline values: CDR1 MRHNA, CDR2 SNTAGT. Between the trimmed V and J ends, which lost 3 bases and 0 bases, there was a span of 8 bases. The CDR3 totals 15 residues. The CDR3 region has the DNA TGTGCCAGCAGTGAAGAACTTACGAACACCGGGGAGCTGTTTTTT. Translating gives CASSEELTNTGELFF.

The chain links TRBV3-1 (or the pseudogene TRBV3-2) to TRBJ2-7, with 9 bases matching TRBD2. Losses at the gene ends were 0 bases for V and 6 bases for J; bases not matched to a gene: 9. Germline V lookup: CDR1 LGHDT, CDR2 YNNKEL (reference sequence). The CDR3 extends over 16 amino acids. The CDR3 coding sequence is TGTGCCAGCAGCCAAGATCCTCCCGGGACTAGCTCCGAGCAGTACTTC. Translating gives CASSQDPPGTSSEQYF.

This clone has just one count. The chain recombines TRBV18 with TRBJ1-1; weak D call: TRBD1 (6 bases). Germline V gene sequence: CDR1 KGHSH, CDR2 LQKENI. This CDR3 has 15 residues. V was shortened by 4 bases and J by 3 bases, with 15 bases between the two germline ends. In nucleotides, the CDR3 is TGTGCCAGCTCACTCTCGACAGGTGGGGACACTGAAGCTTTCTTT. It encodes CASSLSTGGDTEAFF. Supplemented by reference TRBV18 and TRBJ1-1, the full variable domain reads NAGVMQNPRHLVRRRGQEARLRCSPMKGHSHVYWYRQLPEEGLKFMVYLQKENIIDESGMPKERFSAEFPKEGPSILRIQQVVRGDSAAYFCASSLSTGGDTEAFFGQGTRLTVV.